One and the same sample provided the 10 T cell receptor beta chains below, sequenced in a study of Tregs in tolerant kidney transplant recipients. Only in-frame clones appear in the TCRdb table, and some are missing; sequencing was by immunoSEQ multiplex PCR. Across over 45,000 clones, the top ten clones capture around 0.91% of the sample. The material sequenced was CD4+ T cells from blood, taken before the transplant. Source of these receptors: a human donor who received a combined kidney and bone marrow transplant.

The DNA read from the CDR3 is TGCGCCAGCAGCGGCACCGGGACAGGGCCCCAAGAGACC. Amino acid sequence: CASSGTGTGPQET. The full CDR3 protein is CASSGTGTGPQETQYF. The rearrangement links TRBV5-1 to TRBJ2-5; 9 nucleotides align to TRBD1. With the read ending 3 residues before the CDR3 end, the germline J gene is used to fill in that end. Germline V gene data show CDR1 as SGHRS and CDR2 as YFSETQ. Trimming took 4 bases from V and 1 from J; bases not matched to a gene: 8. This CDR3 contains 16 residues.

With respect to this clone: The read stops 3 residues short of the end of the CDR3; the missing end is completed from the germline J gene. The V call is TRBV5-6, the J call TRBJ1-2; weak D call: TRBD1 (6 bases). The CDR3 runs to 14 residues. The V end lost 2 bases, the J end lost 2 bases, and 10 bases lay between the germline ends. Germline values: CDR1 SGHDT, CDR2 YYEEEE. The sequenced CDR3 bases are TGTGCCAGCAGCTTAGGGACAAAAAACTATGGC. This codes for CASSLGTKNYG. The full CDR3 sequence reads CASSLGTKNYGYTF.

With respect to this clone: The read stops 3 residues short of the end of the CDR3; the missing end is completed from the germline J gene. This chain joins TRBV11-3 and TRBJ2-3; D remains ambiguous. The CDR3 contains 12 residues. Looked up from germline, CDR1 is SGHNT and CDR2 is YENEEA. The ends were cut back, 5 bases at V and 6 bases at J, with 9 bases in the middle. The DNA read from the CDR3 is TGTGCCAGCAGCCTTGTGAGGGATACG. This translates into CASSLVRDT. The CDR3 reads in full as CASSLVRDTQYF.

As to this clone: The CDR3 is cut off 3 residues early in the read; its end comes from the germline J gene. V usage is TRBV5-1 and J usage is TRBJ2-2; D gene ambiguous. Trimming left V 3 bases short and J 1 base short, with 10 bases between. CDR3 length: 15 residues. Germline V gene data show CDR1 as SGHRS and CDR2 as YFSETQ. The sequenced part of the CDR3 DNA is TGCGCCAGCAGCTCCGCCGTCGGGAACACCGGGGAG. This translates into CASSSAVGNTGE. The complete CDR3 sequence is CASSSAVGNTGELFF.

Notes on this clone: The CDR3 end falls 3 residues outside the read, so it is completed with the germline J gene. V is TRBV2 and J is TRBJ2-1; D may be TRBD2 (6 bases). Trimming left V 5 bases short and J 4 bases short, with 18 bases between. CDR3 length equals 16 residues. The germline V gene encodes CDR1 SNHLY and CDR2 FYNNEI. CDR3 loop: CASSNHLGGPYNEQFF. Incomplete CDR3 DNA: TGTGCCAGCAGTAACCATCTGGGGGGTCCGTACAATGAG.

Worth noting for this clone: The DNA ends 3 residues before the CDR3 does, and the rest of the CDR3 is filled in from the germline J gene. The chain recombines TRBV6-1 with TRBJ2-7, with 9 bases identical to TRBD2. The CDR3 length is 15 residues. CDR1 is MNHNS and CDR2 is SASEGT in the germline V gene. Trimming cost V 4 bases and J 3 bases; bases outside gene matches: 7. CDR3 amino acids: CASSASGNTFYEQYF. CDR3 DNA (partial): TGTGCCAGCAGTGCTAGCGGGAATACCTTCTACGAG.

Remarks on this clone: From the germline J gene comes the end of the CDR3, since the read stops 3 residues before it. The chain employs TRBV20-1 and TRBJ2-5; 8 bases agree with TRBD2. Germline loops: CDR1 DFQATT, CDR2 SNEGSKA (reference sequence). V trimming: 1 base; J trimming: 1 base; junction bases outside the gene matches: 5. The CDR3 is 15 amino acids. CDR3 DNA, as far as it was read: TGCAGTGCTAGAGGACAGCGGGGGAGCCAAGAGACC. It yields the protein CSARGQRGSQET. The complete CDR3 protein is CSARGQRGSQETQYF.

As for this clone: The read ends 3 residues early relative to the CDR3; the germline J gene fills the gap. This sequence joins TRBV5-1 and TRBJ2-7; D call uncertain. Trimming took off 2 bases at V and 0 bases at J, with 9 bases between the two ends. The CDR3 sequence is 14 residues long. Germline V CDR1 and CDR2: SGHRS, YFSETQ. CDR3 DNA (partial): TGCGCCAGCAGCTTCTATACCAACTCCTACGAG. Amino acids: CASSFYTNSYE. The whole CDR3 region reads CASSFYTNSYEQYF. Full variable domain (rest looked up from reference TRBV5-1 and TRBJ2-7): KAGVTQTPRYLIKTRGQQVTLSCSPISGHRSVSWYQQTPGQGLQFLFEYFSETQRNKGNFPGRFSGRQFSNSRSEMNVSTLELGDSALYLCASSFYTNSYEQYFGPGTRLTVT.

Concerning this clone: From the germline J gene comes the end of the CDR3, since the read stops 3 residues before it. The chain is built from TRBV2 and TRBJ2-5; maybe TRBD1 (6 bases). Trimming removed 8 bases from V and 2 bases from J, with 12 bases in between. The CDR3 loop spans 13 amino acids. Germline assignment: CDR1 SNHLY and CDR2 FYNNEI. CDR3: CASVLGAQETQYF. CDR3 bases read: TGTGCCAGCGTACTGGGGGCTCAAGAGACC.

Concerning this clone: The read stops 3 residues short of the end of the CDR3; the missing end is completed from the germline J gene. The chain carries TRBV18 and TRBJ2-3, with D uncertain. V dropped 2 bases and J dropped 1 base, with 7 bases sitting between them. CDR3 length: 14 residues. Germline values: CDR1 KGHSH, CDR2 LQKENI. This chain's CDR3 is CASSPSEGTDTQYF. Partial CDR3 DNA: TGTGCCAGCTCACCAAGCGAGGGCACAGATACG.